The next 9 T cell receptor beta chains were all read from a single sample in a study of vaccination effects on CD4 cells after COVID-19. No cognate antigen is known for these TCRs. Expansion with viral peptide pools was applied to antigen-specific CD4+ T cells by the ViraFEST assay prior to sequencing. A roughly ten-day culture period preceded the isolation of CD4+ T cells. Of the BNT162b2 and mRNA-1273 vaccines, participants received two doses of one or the other. Measured with immunoSEQ multiplex PCR; TCRdb has only the in-frame clones, and not every one. The sample lists roughly 71,000 clones; roughly three quarters were seen once. The specimen was CD4+ T cells from PBMCs cultured with HCoV-OC43 spike peptides, collected after COVID-19 vaccination. Subset meaning: HCoV-OC43 spike overlapping peptide pool stimulation. Source of these receptors: a human donor who received a COVID-19 vaccine.

The J gene is TRBJ1-1, the V gene TRBV29-1; D gene unclear. Trimming cost V 8 bases and J 6 bases, with 16 bases left between them. Germline assignment: CDR1 SQVTM and CDR2 ANQGSEA. This CDR3 contains 12 residues. The CDR3 DNA reads as TGCAGCTTTGGAACTTATGAAGCTGAAGCTTTCTTT. Protein: CSFGTYEAEAFF.

The V and J genes are TRBV18 and TRBJ2-5, with D hard to call. This CDR3 comprises 13 residues. Between the trimmed V and J ends, which lost 3 bases and 7 bases, there was a span of 12 bases. CDR1 and CDR2 (germline): KGHSH, LQKENI. The DNA of the CDR3 is TGTGCCAGCTCACCTCCTCAATCCGGGACCCAGTACTTC. Its protein is CASSPPQSGTQYF.

CDR3 sequence: CASSYLGGYTGELFF. As DNA, the CDR3 is TGTGCCAGCAGTTATCTCGGGGGCTACACCGGGGAGCTGTTTTTT. The chain joins TRBV6-2 or TRBV6-3 to TRBJ2-2, with D perhaps matching TRBD1 or TRBD2 (6 bases each). The CDR3 is 15 amino acids. With 3 bases removed from V and 3 bases from J, the gap between germline ends came to 11 bases. Germline V gene lookup returns CDR1 MNHEY and CDR2 SVGEGT.

This clone was detected a few times. This chain connects TRBV4-1 to TRBJ2-2; 12 positions agree with TRBD2. In germline, CDR1 is MGHRA, CDR2 YSYEKL. V shed 4 bases, J shed 2 bases, and the junction held 5 bases outside the gene matches. The CDR3 consists of 17 residues. The CDR3 is CASSLGLAGLNTGELFF. CDR3 sequence (DNA): TGCGCCAGCAGCCTCGGACTAGCGGGACTCAACACCGGGGAGCTGTTTTTT.

This chain uses TRBV12-3 or TRBV12-4 with TRBJ1-4, with TRBD1 matching over 7 bases. The CDR3 loop spans 12 amino acids. V dropped 6 bases and J dropped 7; count of bases not matched to a gene: 2. The CDR3 DNA sequence: TGTGCCAGCAGGACAGGGTTTGAAAAACTGTTTTTT. This sequence encodes CASRTGFEKLFF.

This clone was recorded a few times. The chain is built from TRBV10-3 and TRBJ1-5, with D possibly matching TRBD1 (5 bases). In germline, CDR1 is ENHRY, CDR2 SYGVKD. V lost 6 bases to trimming and J lost 1 base, with 13 bases between them. CDR3 length: 15 residues. The CDR3, as DNA: TGTGCCATCAGGCAAGGGGCAGGGAGCAATCAGCCCCAGCATTTT. Its translation is CAIRQGAGSNQPQHF.

The V and J genes are TRBV30 and TRBJ2-1; perhaps TRBD1 as D (6 bases). Germline CDR1 reads GTSNPN; CDR2 reads SVGIG (reference sequence). The CDR3 runs 16 residues. V lost 1 base to trimming and J lost 7 bases, with 20 bases between them. The CDR3 sequence: CAWSATHGGLGNEQFF. The CDR3 DNA is TGTGCCTGGAGTGCTACACATGGGGGCCTGGGGAATGAGCAGTTCTTC.

The rearrangement uses TRBV18 and TRBJ2-2; either TRBD1 or TRBD2 may fit D (6 bases each). CDR1 KGHSH and CDR2 LQKENI come from the germline V gene. The CDR3 consists of 18 residues. Trimming removed 1 base from V and 5 bases from J, with 20 bases in between. CDR3 sequence (DNA): TGTGCCAGCTCACCACGGGTCGATCGGGGGCTTCATACCGGGGAGCTGTTTTTT. This codes for CASSPRVDRGLHTGELFF.

V gene TRBV7-3 combines with J gene TRBJ2-5; D is ambiguous. CDR3 size: 14 residues. Trimming took off 5 bases at V and 5 bases at J, with 15 bases between the two ends. Germline V gives CDR1 SGHTA, CDR2 FQGTGA. CDR3 coding DNA: TGTGCCAGCAGCCCCGTAACGGGTGGGGAGACCCAGTACTTC. Translated, it gives CASSPVTGGETQYF.